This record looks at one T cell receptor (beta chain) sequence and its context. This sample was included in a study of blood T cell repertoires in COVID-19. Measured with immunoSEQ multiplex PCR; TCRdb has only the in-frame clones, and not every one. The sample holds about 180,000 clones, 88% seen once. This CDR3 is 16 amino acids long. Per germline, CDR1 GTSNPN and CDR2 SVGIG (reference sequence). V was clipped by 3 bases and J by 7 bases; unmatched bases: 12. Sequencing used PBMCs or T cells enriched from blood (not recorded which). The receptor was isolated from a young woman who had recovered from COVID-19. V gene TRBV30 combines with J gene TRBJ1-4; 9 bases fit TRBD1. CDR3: CAWRGTNRGLGEKLFF. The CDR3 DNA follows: TGTGCCTGGAGAGGCACTAACAGGGGGCTGGGTGAAAAACTGTTTTTT.